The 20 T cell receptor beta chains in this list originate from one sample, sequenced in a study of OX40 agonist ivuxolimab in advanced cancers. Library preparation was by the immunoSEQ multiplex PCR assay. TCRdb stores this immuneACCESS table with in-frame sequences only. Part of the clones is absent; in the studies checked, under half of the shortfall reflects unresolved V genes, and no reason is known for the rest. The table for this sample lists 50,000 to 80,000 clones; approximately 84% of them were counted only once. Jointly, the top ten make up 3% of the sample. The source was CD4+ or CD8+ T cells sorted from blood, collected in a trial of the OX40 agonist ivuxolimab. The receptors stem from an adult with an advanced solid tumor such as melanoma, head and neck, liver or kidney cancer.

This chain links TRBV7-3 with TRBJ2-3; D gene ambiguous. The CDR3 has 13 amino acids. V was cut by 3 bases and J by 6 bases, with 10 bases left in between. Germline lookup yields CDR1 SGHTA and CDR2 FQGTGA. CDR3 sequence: CASSFLGTDTQYF. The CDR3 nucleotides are TGTGCCAGCAGCTTTCTGGGTACGGATACGCAGTATTTT. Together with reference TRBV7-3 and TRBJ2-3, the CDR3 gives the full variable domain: GAGVSQTPSNKVTEKGKYVELRCDPISGHTALYWYRQSLGQGPEFLIYFQGTGAADDSGLPNDRFFAVRPEGSVSTLKIQRTERGDSAVYLCASSFLGTDTQYFGPGTRLTVL.

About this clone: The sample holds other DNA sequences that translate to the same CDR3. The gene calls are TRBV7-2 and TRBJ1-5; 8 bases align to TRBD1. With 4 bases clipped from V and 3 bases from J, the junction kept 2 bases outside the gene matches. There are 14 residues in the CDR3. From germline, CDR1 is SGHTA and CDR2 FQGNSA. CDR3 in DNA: TGTGCCAGCAGCTACAGGGGGTTCAATCAGCCCCAGCATTTT. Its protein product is CASSYRGFNQPQHF.

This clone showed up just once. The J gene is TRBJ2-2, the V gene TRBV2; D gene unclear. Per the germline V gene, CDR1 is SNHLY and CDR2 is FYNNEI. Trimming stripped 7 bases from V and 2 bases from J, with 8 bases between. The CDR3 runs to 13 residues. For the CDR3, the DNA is TGTGCCAGCAAGGTGGCTAACACCGGGGAGCTGTTTTTT. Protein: CASKVANTGELFF.

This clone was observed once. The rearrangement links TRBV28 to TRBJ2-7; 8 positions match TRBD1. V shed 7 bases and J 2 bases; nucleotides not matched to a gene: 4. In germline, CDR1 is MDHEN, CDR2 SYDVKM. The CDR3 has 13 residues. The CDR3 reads CASIQQGAYEQYF. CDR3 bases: TGTGCCAGCATCCAACAGGGGGCCTACGAGCAGTACTTC. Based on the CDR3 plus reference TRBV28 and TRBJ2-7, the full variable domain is DVKVTQSSRYLVKRTGEKVFLECVQDMDHENMFWYRQDPGLGLRLIYFSYDVKMKEKGDIPEGYSVSREKKERFSLILESASTNQTSMYLCASIQQGAYEQYFGPGTRLTVT.

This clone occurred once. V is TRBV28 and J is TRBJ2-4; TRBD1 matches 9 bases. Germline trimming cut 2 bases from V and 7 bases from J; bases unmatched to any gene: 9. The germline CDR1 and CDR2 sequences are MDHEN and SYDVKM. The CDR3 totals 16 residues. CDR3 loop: CASSLGETGGFNIQYF. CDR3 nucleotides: TGTGCCAGCAGTTTAGGCGAGACAGGGGGGTTCAACATTCAGTACTTC.

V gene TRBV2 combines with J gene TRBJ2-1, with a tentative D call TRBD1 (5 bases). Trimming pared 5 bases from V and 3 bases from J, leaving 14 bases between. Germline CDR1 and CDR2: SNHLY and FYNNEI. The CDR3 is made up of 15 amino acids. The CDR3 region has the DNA TGTGCCAGCAGTCGGTCGGCAGGGCTCTACAATGAGCAGTTCTTC. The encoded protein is CASSRSAGLYNEQFF.

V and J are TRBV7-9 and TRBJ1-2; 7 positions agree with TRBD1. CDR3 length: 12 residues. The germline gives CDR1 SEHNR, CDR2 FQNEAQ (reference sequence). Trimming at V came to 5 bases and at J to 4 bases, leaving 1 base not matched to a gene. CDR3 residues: CASSRDSYGYTF. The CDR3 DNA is TGTGCCAGCAGCCGGGACAGCTATGGCTACACCTTC. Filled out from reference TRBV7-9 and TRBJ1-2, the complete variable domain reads DTGVSQNPRHKITKRGQNVTFRCDPISEHNRLYWYRQTLGQGPEFLTYFQNEAQLEKSRLLSDRFSAERPKGSFSTLEIQRTEQGDSAMYLCASSRDSYGYTFGSGTRLTVV.

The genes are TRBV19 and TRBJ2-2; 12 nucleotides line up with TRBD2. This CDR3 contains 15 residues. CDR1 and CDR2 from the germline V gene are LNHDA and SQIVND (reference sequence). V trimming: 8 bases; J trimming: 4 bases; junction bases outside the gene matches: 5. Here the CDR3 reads CASRTGLAGTGELFF. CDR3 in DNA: TGTGCCAGTCGTACGGGACTAGCGGGCACCGGGGAGCTGTTTTTT.

The chain's CDR3 is CAISAPGTGEQYF. As DNA, the CDR3 is TGTGCCATCAGTGCGCCAGGGACGGGCGAGCAGTACTTC. The rearrangement links TRBV10-3 to TRBJ2-7, with D perhaps TRBD1 or TRBD2 (5 bases each). The CDR3 loop spans 13 amino acids. The V end was cut by 4 bases, the J end by 6 bases, with 13 bases between. Germline CDR1 ENHRY, CDR2 SYGVKD.

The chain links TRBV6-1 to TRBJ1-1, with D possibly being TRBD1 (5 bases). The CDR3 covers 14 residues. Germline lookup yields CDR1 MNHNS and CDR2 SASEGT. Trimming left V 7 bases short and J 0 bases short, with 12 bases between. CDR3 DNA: TGTGCCAGCACCCCGGACATCATGAACACTGAAGCTTTCTTT. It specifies CASTPDIMNTEAFF.

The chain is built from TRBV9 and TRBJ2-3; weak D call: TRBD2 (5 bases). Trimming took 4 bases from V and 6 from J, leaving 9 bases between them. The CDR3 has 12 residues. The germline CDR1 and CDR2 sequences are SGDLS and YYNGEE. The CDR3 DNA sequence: TGTGCCAGCAGCCCCCAGCGGGATACGCAGTATTTT. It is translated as CASSPQRDTQYF.

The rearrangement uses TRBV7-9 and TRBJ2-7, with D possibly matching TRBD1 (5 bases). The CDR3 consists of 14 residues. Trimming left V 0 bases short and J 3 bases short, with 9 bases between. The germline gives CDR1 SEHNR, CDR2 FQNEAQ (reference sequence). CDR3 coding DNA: TGTGCCAGCAGCTTAGCGGCCAGGGACTACGAGCAGTACTTC. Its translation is CASSLAARDYEQYF.

The CDR3 sequence is CASRGQENTEAFF. The DNA for the CDR3 is TGTGCCAGCAGAGGACAGGAGAACACTGAAGCTTTCTTT. The J gene is TRBJ1-1, the V gene TRBV11-3; the match to TRBD1 covers 7 bases. Losses at the gene ends were 6 bases for V and 1 base for J; bases not matched to a gene: 2. There are 13 residues in the CDR3. The V gene's germline CDR1 is SGHNT and CDR2 YENEEA.

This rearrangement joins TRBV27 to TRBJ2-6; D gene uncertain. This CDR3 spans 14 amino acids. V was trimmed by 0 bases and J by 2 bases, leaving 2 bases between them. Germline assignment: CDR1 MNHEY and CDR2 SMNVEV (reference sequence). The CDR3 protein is CASSLSPGANVLTF. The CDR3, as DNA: TGTGCCAGCAGTTTATCCCCTGGGGCCAACGTCCTGACTTTC.

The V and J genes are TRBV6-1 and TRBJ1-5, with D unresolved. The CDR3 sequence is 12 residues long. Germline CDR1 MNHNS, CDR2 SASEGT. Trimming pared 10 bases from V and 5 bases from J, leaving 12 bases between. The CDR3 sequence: CATRPSDQPQHF. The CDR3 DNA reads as TGTGCCACCCGTCCCTCGGATCAGCCCCAGCATTTT.

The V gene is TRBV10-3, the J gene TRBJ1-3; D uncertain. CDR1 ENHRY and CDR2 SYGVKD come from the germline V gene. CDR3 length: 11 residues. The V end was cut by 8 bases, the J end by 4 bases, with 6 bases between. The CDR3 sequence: CAIATGNTIYF. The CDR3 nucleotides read TGTGCCATCGCAACAGGAAACACCATATATTTT.

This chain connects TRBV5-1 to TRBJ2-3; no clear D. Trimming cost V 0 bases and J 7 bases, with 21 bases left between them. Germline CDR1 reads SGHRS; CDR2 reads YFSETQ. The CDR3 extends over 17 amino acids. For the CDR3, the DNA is TGCGCCAGCAGCTTGGCCACTAACCCCATGAGCACGAATACGCAGTATTTT. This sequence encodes CASSLATNPMSTNTQYF.

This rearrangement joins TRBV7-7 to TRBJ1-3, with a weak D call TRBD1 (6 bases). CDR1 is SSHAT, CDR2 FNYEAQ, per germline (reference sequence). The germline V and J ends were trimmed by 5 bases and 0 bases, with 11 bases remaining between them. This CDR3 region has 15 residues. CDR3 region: CASSPDSISGNTIYF. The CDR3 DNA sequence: TGTGCCAGCAGCCCGGACAGTATCTCTGGAAACACCATATATTTT.

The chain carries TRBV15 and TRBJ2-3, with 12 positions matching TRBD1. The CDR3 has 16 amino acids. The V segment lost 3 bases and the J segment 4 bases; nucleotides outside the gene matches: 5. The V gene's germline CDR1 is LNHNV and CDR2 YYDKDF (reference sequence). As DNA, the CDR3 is TGTGCCACCAGCAGCCGCCGGGACAGGGGGCCAGATACGCAGTATTTT. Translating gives CATSSRRDRGPDTQYF.

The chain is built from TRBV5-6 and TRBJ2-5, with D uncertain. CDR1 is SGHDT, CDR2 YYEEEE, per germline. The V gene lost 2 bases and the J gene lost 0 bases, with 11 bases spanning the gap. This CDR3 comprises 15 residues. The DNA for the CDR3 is TGTGCCAGCAGCTTTCTATCAGAGTACCAAGAGACCCAGTACTTC. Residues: CASSFLSEYQETQYF.